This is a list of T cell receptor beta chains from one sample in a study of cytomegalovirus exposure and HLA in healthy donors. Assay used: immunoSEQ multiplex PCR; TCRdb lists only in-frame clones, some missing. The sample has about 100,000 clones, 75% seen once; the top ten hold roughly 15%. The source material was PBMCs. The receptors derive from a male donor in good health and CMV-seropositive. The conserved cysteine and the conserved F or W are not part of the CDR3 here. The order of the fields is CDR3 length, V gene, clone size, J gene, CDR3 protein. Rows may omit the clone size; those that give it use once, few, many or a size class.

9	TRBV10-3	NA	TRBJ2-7	AISPGYEQY
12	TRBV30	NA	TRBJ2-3	AWIRSGLADTQY
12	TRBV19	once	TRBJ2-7	ASTLTSDGSEQY
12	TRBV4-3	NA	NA	ASSQGREADEQY
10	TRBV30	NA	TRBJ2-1	AWSSRGDEQF
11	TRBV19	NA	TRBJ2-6	ASSTVGANVLT
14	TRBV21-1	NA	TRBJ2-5	ASSKRLTPFQETQY
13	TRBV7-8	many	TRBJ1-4	ASSLVPQSNEKLF
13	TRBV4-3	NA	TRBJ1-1	ASSQDRAGDTEAF
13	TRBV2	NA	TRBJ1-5	ASRERGTANQPQH
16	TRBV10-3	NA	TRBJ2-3	AISERRVGGLRGDTQY
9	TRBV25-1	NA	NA	ASSEYYEQY
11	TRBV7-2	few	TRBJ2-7	ASRSTGTYEQY
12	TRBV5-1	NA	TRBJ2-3	ASSSTSDTDTQY
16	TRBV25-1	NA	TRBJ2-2	ASSGVDSGGLYTGELF
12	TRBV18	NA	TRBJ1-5	ASSGQSPNQPQH
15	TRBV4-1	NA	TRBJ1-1	ASSRQGATLRGTEAF
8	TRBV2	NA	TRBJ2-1	ASSQTEQF
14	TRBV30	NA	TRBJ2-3	AWTHAGPRLTDTQY
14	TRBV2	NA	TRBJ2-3	ASSLNKGVYTDTQY
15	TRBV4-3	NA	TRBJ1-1	ASSQDLRGGRNTEAF
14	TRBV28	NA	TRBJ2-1	ASSLFGERRYNEQF
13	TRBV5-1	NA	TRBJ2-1	ASSSRQGASFEQF
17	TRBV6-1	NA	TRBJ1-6	ASSDPRRLGTLYNSPLH
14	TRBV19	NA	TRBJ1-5	ASSILRGQNNQPQH
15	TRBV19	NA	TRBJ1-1	ASSGDRVSNLNTEAF
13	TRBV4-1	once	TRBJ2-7	ASSQEGIRVGEQY
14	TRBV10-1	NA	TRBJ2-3	ASSESQGRGTDTQY
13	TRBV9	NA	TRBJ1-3	ASSVVADSGNAIY
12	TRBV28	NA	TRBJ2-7	ASTGGSLAYEQY
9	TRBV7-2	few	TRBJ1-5	ATGPNQPQH
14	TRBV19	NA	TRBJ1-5	ASSIRSRGNMQPQH
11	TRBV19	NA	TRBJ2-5	ASSIALTDTQY
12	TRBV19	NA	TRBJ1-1	ASSSHHRGPRPF
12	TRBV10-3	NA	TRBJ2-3	AISQTGFTDTQY
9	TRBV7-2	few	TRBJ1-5	ASGLNQPQH
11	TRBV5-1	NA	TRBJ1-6	ASSLSGDSPLH
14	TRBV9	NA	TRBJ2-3	ASSVIGRRGGDTQY
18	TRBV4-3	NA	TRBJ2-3	ASSQGHLAGVESTGDTQY
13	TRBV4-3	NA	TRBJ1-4	ASSQAGKRDEKLF
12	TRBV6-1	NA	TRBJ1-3	ASSASGSGNTIY
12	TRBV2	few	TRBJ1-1	ASSDDRRNTEAF
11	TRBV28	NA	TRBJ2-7	ASLVTGVGEQY
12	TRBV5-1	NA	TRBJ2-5	ASSLGLSQETQY
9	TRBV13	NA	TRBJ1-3	ASSSKNTIY
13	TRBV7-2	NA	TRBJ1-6	ASSLRQIYNSPLH
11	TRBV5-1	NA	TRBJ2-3	ASSWTGTDTQY
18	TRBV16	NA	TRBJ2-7	ASSQSGVGTGSRGSYEQY
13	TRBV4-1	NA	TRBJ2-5	ASSQEQGAQETQY
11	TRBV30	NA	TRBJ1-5	AWSRQGHGPQH